Listed below are T cell receptor beta chains from one sample, sequenced in a study of a mutant IDH1 vaccine in newly diagnosed glioma. No cognate antigen is known for these TCRs. The table came from immunoSEQ multiplex PCR; TCRdb's copy has only in-frame clones and leaves some out. The repertoire consists of about 36,000 clones, with under 90% occurring once and the leading ten covering roughly 16%. The input for sequencing was peripheral blood mononuclear cells (PBMCs), taken from a glioma patient whose treatment included an IDH1 peptide vaccine. Source of these receptors: a young woman with glioma. Some clones in this sample may be carry-over from other donors' samples. Both conserved end residues are part of each CDR3. The D gene is left open where the match is weak. Size is stated for part of the rows, as once, few or many counts, or as a class when the clone is expanded.

>TRBJ1-2|.|TRBD1|TRBV5-1
CATATGGLSGYTF
TGCGCCACCGCGACAGGGGGCCTCTCTGGCTACACCTTC
>TRBJ1-2|.|.|TRBV7-8
CASSLVSHGYTF
TGTGCCAGCAGCTTAGTATCTCATGGCTACACCTTC
>TRBJ1-4|.|TRBD1|TRBV2
CASSLQGGRGEKLFF
TGTGCCAGCAGCCTCCAGGGGGGCAGGGGAGAAAAACTGTTTTTT
>TRBJ1-1|.|.|TRBV11-2
CASSSGGLGNTEAFF
TGTGCCAGCAGCTCCGGGGGGCTTGGAAACACTGAAGCTTTCTTT
>TRBJ2-1|few|.|TRBV7-7
CASSKGHPNEQFF
TGTGCTAGCAGCAAGGGACACCCGAATGAGCAGTTCTTC
>TRBJ1-2|.|.|TRBV6-1
CASSKGNGYTF
TGTGCCAGCAGTAAGGGGAATGGCTACACCTTC
>TRBJ2-3|.|.|TRBV30
CAWSVGADTQYF
TGTGCCTGGAGTGTCGGAGCAGATACGCAGTATTTT
>TRBJ2-2|.|.|TRBV15
CATSRDREFTGELFF
TGTGCCACCAGCAGAGATCGGGAGTTCACCGGGGAGCTGTTTTTT
>TRBJ1-5|few|.|TRBV2
CASSTSGGNQPQHF
TGTGCCAGCAGTACTTCAGGGGGCAATCAGCCCCAGCATTTT
>TRBJ2-7|.|.|TRBV2
CASSEGLGFEQYF
TGTGCCAGCAGTGAGGGCCTCGGGTTCGAGCAGTACTTC
>TRBJ2-5|once|TRBD2|TRBV2
CASSHPGLAGVEGETQYF
TGTGCCAGCAGTCACCCGGGACTAGCGGGAGTTGAGGGAGAGACCCAGTACTTC
>TRBJ2-3|.|.|TRBV5-4
CASSLVRGGGTDTQYF
TGTGCCAGCAGCTTAGTCCGGGGCGGAGGCACAGATACGCAGTATTTT
>TRBJ1-2|once|TRBD1|TRBV2
CASSSTGEDYGYTF
TGTGCCAGCAGCTCGACAGGGGAGGACTATGGCTACACCTTC
>TRBJ2-7|.|TRBD1|TRBV4-1
CASSQDPGQKAYEQYF
TGCGCCAGCAGCCAAGACCCGGGACAGAAAGCCTACGAGCAGTACTTC
>TRBJ2-5|.|.|TRBV6-1
CASSASAGPRETQYF
TGTGCCAGCAGTGCGTCGGCGGGACCTAGGGAGACCCAGTACTTC
>TRBJ1-2|.|.|TRBV29-1
CSVDDPRLHRSDDYGYTF
TGCAGCGTTGATGATCCACGACTCCACAGGTCGGACGACTATGGCTACACCTTC
>TRBJ1-1|.|TRBD1|TRBV2
CASSEGARRQDRMKAFF
TGTGCCAGCAGTGAAGGGGCCAGAAGGCAGGACAGGATGAAAGCTTTCTTT
>TRBJ1-2|.|.|TRBV5-6
CASSLAGNFYGYTF
TGTGCCAGCAGCTTGGCCGGTAATTTCTATGGCTACACCTTC
>TRBJ2-7|once|.|TRBV7-2
CASSPGPSYEQYF
TGTGCCAGCAGCCCCGGACCTTCCTACGAGCAGTACTTC
>TRBJ1-1|few|.|TRBV29-1
CSVEGARTEAFF
TGCAGCGTTGAAGGGGCTAGGACTGAAGCTTTCTTT
>TRBJ1-5|.|.|TRBV30
CAWSESSNQPQHF
TGTGCCTGGAGTGAGTCTAGCAATCAGCCCCAGCATTTT
>TRBJ2-7|once|.|TRBV14
CASSQDLGFRPSYEQYF
TGTGCCAGCAGCCAAGATCTGGGCTTCAGACCCTCCTACGAGCAGTACTTC
>TRBJ2-3|.|TRBD1|TRBV5-4
CASSPWDSPGWDQYF
TGTGCCAGCAGCCCTTGGGACAGCCCGGGTTGGGACCAGTATTTT
>TRBJ1-2|.|.|TRBV29-1
CSVDRGGGYTF
TGCAGCGTTGACAGGGGTGGTGGCTACACCTTC
>TRBJ1-1|few|TRBD1|TRBV7-9
CASSSGQGAIGTEAFF
TGTGCCAGCAGCTCGGGACAGGGGGCTATTGGTACTGAAGCTTTCTTT
>TRBJ1-1|few|.|TRBV6-6
CASIRRDGTEAFF
TGTGCCAGCATCCGCAGGGATGGAACTGAAGCTTTCTTT
>TRBJ1-5|.|TRBD1|TRBV4-1
CASSLDRANQPQHF
TGCGCCAGCAGCCTTGACAGGGCCAATCAGCCCCAGCATTTT
>TRBJ1-3|once|.|TRBV30
CAWMVYSGTIYF
TGTGCCTGGATGGTCTACAGTGGCACCATATATTTT
>TRBJ1-5|few|.|TRBV28
CASSLLAWGTNQPQHF
TGTGCCAGCAGTTTGTTGGCCTGGGGGACAAATCAGCCCCAGCATTTT
>TRBJ2-2|.|.|TRBV7-9
CASSLDRQNTGELFF
TGTGCCAGCAGCCTCGATAGACAGAACACCGGGGAGCTGTTTTTT
>TRBJ2-3|.|TRBD1|TRBV5-1
CASSWSGQSTDTQYF
TGCGCCAGCAGCTGGTCGGGACAGTCCACAGATACGCAGTATTTT
>TRBJ2-5|.|TRBD2|TRBV5-1
CASTSGSGDETQYF
TGCGCCAGCACCAGCGGGAGCGGGGATGAGACCCAGTACTTC
>TRBJ2-1|few|TRBD2|TRBV27
CASSQSGSSYNEQFF
TGTGCCAGCAGCCAAAGCGGGAGCTCCTACAATGAGCAGTTCTTC
>TRBJ2-1|once|.|TRBV5-1
CASSLDHNMGKKQFF
TGCGCCAGCAGCTTGGACCATAACATGGGGAAAAAGCAGTTCTTC
>TRBJ1-5|.|.|TRBV7-2
CASSQRAGANQPQHF
TGTGCCAGCAGCCAAAGGGCAGGGGCCAATCAGCCCCAGCATTTT
>TRBJ2-7|.|.|TRBV4-1
CASSQDWEQANYEQYF
TGCGCCAGCAGCCAAGATTGGGAACAGGCAAACTACGAGCAGTACTTC
>TRBJ2-7|once|TRBD1|TRBV9
CASSPSGTGVYEQYF
TGTGCCAGCAGCCCATCCGGGACAGGGGTCTACGAGCAGTACTTC
>TRBJ1-2|.|TRBD1|TRBV9
CASSVGQGDGYTF
TGTGCCAGCAGCGTAGGACAGGGGGATGGCTACACCTTC
>TRBJ2-4|.|TRBD1|TRBV10-3
CAIRGQGDIQYF
TGTGCCATCAGGGGACAGGGAGACATTCAGTACTTC
>TRBJ2-1|.|TRBD2|TRBV13
CASSLEASGIPLQFF
TGTGCCAGCAGCTTAGAGGCTAGCGGGATCCCCCTGCAGTTCTTC
>TRBJ1-1|.|.|TRBV5-6
CASSLGRRMNTEAFF
TGTGCCAGCAGCTTGGGACGCCGAATGAACACTGAAGCTTTCTTT
>TRBJ1-2|.|.|TRBV5-1
CASSPVPGDQRYGYTF
TGCGCCAGCAGCCCGGTCCCCGGGGATCAGCGCTATGGCTACACCTTC
>TRBJ1-2|once|.|TRBV6-4
CASSVETGYGYTF
TGTGCCAGCAGTGTAGAGACAGGCTATGGCTACACCTTC
>TRBJ1-1|.|.|TRBV29-1
CSADMNTEAFF
TGCAGCGCGGACATGAACACTGAAGCTTTCTTT
>TRBJ2-7|.|TRBD2|TRBV7-6
CASSPGGGRSSYEQYF
TGTGCCAGCAGCCCCGGGGGCGGGAGGAGCTCCTACGAGCAGTACTTC
>TRBJ2-7|.|.|TRBV5-5
CASSLGPAGEIYEQYF
TGTGCCAGCAGCTTGGGGCCAGCGGGCGAAATCTACGAGCAGTACTTC
>TRBJ2-7|.|.|TRBV9
CASSPDSFGEQYF
TGTGCCAGCAGCCCGGACAGTTTTGGCGAGCAGTACTTC
>TRBJ2-7|once|.|TRBV2
CASSEPFSYEQYF
TGTGCCAGCAGTGAGCCATTCTCCTACGAGCAGTACTTC
>TRBJ1-1|medium-sized|.|TRBV11-3
CASTSVGMNTEAFF
TGTGCCAGCACCTCCGTGGGCATGAACACTGAAGCTTTCTTT
>TRBJ2-1|once|.|TRBV29-1
CSLHSSNEQFF
TGCAGCCTGCATTCCTCCAATGAGCAGTTCTTC
>TRBJ1-5|.|.|TRBV5-1
CASSPGDSANQPQHF
TGCGCCAGCAGCCCTGGGGACTCCGCAAATCAGCCCCAGCATTTT